The rows below give T cell receptor beta chains drawn from one sample of a study of shared clonotypes between healthy human individuals. Clones were sequenced by immunoSEQ multiplex PCR, and TCRdb holds only the in-frame ones, with some missing. This table holds about 480,000 clones, around 79% found once. The sequenced sample was PBMCs. All receptors derive from a woman aged 40 to 50 in good health. Some clones in this sample may be carry-over from other donors' samples. Both conserved end residues are part of each CDR3. A D gene is named only where the DNA matches it firmly. Not all rows give a size; the values are once, few, many and, for expanded clones, a class.

CDR3: CASSVSGQSWGYTF
DNA: TGTGCCAGCAGCGTAAGCGGACAGTCTTGGGGCTACACCTTC
J: TRBJ1-2
size: .
D: .
V: TRBV9

CDR3: CASNTLAGGTGELFF
DNA: TGCGCCAGCAACACACTAGCGGGAGGCACCGGGGAGCTGTTTTTT
J: TRBJ2-2
size: .
D: TRBD2
V: TRBV5-1

CDR3: CASSLGFGNIANTGELFF
DNA: TGTGCCAGCAGTTTAGGTTTCGGGAATATCGCGAACACCGGGGAGCTGTTTTTT
J: TRBJ2-2
size: .
D: .
V: TRBV28

CDR3: CASSTDRGSYNEQFF
DNA: TGCGCCAGCAGTACCGACAGGGGCTCCTACAATGAGCAGTTCTTC
J: TRBJ2-1
size: .
D: TRBD1
V: TRBV5-1

CDR3: CASSSTSGSRYTQYF
DNA: TGTGCCAGCAGCTCCACTAGCGGGAGCAGGTATACGCAGTATTTT
J: TRBJ2-3
size: .
D: TRBD2
V: TRBV5-4

CDR3: CASSSDSNQPQHF
DNA: TGCGCCAGCAGCTCGGATAGCAATCAGCCCCAGCATTTT
J: TRBJ1-5
size: .
D: .
V: TRBV5-1

CDR3: CASSLGARQGEQFF
DNA: TGTGCCAGCAGCTTAGGGGCTCGACAAGGGGAGCAGTTCTTC
J: TRBJ2-1
size: .
D: .
V: TRBV11-2

CDR3: CASSLGRALYEQYF
DNA: TGCGCCAGCAGCTTAGGACGGGCTCTATACGAGCAGTACTTC
J: TRBJ2-7
size: .
D: .
V: TRBV5-1

CDR3: CASSMGRRNTEAFF
DNA: TGTGCCAGCAGTATGGGGCGGAGGAACACTGAAGCTTTCTTT
J: TRBJ1-1
size: .
D: .
V: TRBV27

CDR3: CASSPSGDRGELFF
DNA: TGTGCCAGCAGCCCGTCAGGGGATAGGGGGGAGCTGTTTTTT
J: TRBJ2-2
size: once
D: .
V: TRBV5-4

CDR3: CASSQEPGIIGETQYF
DNA: TGCGCCAGCAGCCAAGAGCCAGGGATAATAGGAGAGACCCAGTACTTC
J: TRBJ2-5
size: .
D: .
V: TRBV4-1

CDR3: CASSRTGTENSPLHF
DNA: TGTGCCAGCAGCCGAACCGGGACAGAGAATTCACCCCTCCACTTT
J: TRBJ1-6
size: .
D: TRBD1
V: TRBV28

CDR3: CASSLGPGTGAYEQYF
DNA: TGTGCCAGCAGCTTAGGGCCCGGGACAGGGGCCTACGAGCAGTACTTC
J: TRBJ2-7
size: .
D: TRBD1
V: TRBV7-2

CDR3: CASSSPGSGSYEQYF
DNA: TGTGCCAGCAGTTCCCCAGGTAGCGGATCCTACGAGCAGTACTTC
J: TRBJ2-7
size: .
D: .
V: TRBV27

CDR3: CASSLAGDTVTQYF
DNA: TGTGCCAGCAGCTTGGCGGGAGATACGGTGACCCAGTACTTC
J: TRBJ2-5
size: .
D: TRBD2
V: TRBV7-9

CDR3: CASLGGETQYF
DNA: TGTGCCAGCCTAGGGGGAGAGACCCAGTACTTC
J: TRBJ2-5
size: .
D: .
V: TRBV7-9

CDR3: CASSSSDRSDNEQFF
DNA: TGTGCCAGCAGCTCCTCAGACAGGTCCGACAATGAGCAGTTCTTC
J: TRBJ2-1
size: .
D: .
V: TRBV7-3

CDR3: CASWTGLPQETQYF
DNA: TGTGCCAGCTGGACGGGGCTTCCACAAGAGACCCAGTACTTC
J: TRBJ2-5
size: .
D: .
V: TRBV19

CDR3: CASSYRTSGTTYEQYF
DNA: TGTGCCAGCAGCTATCGGACTAGCGGGACCACCTACGAGCAGTACTTC
J: TRBJ2-7
size: .
D: TRBD2
V: TRBV7-8

CDR3: CASSVSQLNEKLFF
DNA: TGTGCCAGCAGCGTATCACAGTTGAATGAAAAACTGTTTTTT
J: TRBJ1-4
size: .
D: .
V: TRBV9

CDR3: CASSPRQGVTGELFF
DNA: TGTGCCAGCTCACCCCGACAGGGTGTCACCGGGGAGCTGTTTTTT
J: TRBJ2-2
size: .
D: TRBD1
V: TRBV18

CDR3: CASSLTEVGGGFYNEQFF
DNA: TGTGCCAGCAGCTTAACTGAGGTGGGGGGCGGATTCTACAATGAGCAGTTCTTC
J: TRBJ2-1
size: .
D: .
V: TRBV7-9

CDR3: CSVEGLNNEQFF
DNA: TGCAGCGTTGAGGGACTAAACAATGAGCAGTTCTTC
J: TRBJ2-1
size: .
D: TRBD2
V: TRBV29-1

CDR3: CASSQANRLATDTQYF
DNA: TGTGCCAGCAGCCAAGCGAATCGACTAGCTACAGATACGCAGTATTTT
J: TRBJ2-3
size: .
D: TRBD2
V: TRBV4-2

CDR3: CASSVRGATGELFF
DNA: TGTGCCAGCAGCGTGAGGGGCGCTACCGGGGAGCTGTTTTTT
J: TRBJ2-2
size: .
D: .
V: TRBV9

CDR3: CASSPGTSGAYEQYF
DNA: TGTGCCAGCAGCCCTGGGACTAGCGGAGCCTACGAGCAGTACTTC
J: TRBJ2-7
size: .
D: TRBD2
V: TRBV9

CDR3: CASSLNRQPLVF
DNA: TGTGCCAGCAGTTTAAACAGACAGCCTCTAGTCTTT
J: TRBJ1-1
size: .
D: .
V: TRBV27

CDR3: CATSREDRGPETQYF
DNA: TGTGCCACCAGCAGAGAGGACAGGGGGCCAGAGACCCAGTACTTC
J: TRBJ2-5
size: .
D: TRBD1
V: TRBV15

CDR3: CAWSLGRNTGELFF
DNA: TGTGCCTGGAGTTTAGGCAGGAACACCGGGGAGCTGTTTTTT
J: TRBJ2-2
size: .
D: .
V: TRBV30

CDR3: CSARINEQFF
DNA: TGCAGTGCTAGAATCAATGAGCAGTTCTTC
J: TRBJ2-1
size: .
D: .
V: TRBV20-1

CDR3: CAWSASSYEQYF
DNA: TGTGCCTGGAGTGCCTCCTCCTACGAGCAGTACTTC
J: TRBJ2-7
size: .
D: .
V: TRBV30

CDR3: CASTEWGREETQYF
DNA: TGCGCCAGCACCGAGTGGGGGCGCGAGGAGACCCAGTACTTC
J: TRBJ2-5
size: .
D: .
V: TRBV10-2

CDR3: CAWSVLDPPGPGNTIYF
DNA: TGTGCCTGGAGTGTACTCGACCCCCCGGGCCCTGGAAACACCATATATTTT
J: TRBJ1-3
size: .
D: .
V: TRBV30

CDR3: CASSPTGGGSTEAFF
DNA: TGTGCCAGCAGTCCTACTGGAGGGGGGAGCACTGAAGCTTTCTTT
J: TRBJ1-1
size: once
D: .
V: TRBV28

CDR3: CASSTRRANTEAFF
DNA: TGTGCCAGCAGTACGCGACGGGCGAACACTGAAGCTTTCTTT
J: TRBJ1-1
size: .
D: .
V: TRBV28

CDR3: CASRTTGGDQPQHF
DNA: TGTGCCAGCAGGACGACAGGGGGGGATCAGCCCCAGCATTTT
J: TRBJ1-5
size: .
D: TRBD1
V: TRBV2

CDR3: CASSYDRQTGNTIYF
DNA: TGTGCCAGCAGTTACGACCGACAGACTGGAAACACCATATATTTT
J: TRBJ1-3
size: .
D: .
V: TRBV6-5

CDR3: CASSLEGTGTKAKNIQYF
DNA: TGTGCCAGCAGCTTAGAAGGGACGGGAACTAAAGCCAAAAACATTCAGTACTTC
J: TRBJ2-4
size: .
D: .
V: TRBV7-2

CDR3: CASSKIVGGRLFADTQYF
DNA: TGTGCCAGCAGCAAAATAGTAGGCGGGAGGCTCTTCGCAGATACGCAGTATTTT
J: TRBJ2-3
size: once
D: .
V: TRBV21-1

CDR3: CASSLNGPRDEQFF
DNA: TGTGCCAGCAGCTTAAACGGGCCACGGGATGAGCAGTTCTTC
J: TRBJ2-1
size: .
D: .
V: TRBV7-3

CDR3: CASSPGQGIFYGYTF
DNA: TGTGCCAGCAGCCCTGGGCAGGGGATTTTCTATGGCTACACCTTC
J: TRBJ1-2
size: few
D: .
V: TRBV14

CDR3: CASGPGTPPYEQYF
DNA: TGTGCTAGTGGACCGGGGACGCCGCCCTACGAGCAGTACTTC
J: TRBJ2-7
size: .
D: .
V: TRBV12-5

CDR3: CASMALLGNVLTF
DNA: TGTGCTTCCATGGCCCTTTTGGGCAACGTCCTGACTTTC
J: TRBJ2-6
size: few
D: .
V: TRBV19

CDR3: CASRILKVEQYF
DNA: TGTGCCAGCAGAATCCTAAAGGTCGAGCAGTACTTC
J: TRBJ2-7
size: once
D: .
V: TRBV27

CDR3: CASSQPQRGTEAFF
DNA: TGTGCCAGCAGTCAACCCCAACGGGGCACTGAAGCTTTCTTT
J: TRBJ1-1
size: many
D: .
V: TRBV2

CDR3: CASRDLAGVSYEQYF
DNA: TGCGCCAGCAGAGACCTAGCGGGAGTTTCCTACGAGCAGTACTTC
J: TRBJ2-7
size: .
D: TRBD2
V: TRBV10-2

CDR3: CASSDKNSNQPQHF
DNA: TGTGCCAGCAGCGACAAAAATAGCAATCAGCCCCAGCATTTT
J: TRBJ1-5
size: .
D: .
V: TRBV6-6

CDR3: CASSYSGRDAQETQYF
DNA: TGTGCCAGCAGTTACTCAGGCCGGGACGCCCAAGAGACCCAGTACTTC
J: TRBJ2-5
size: .
D: .
V: TRBV6-5

CDR3: CASSLDSSGANVLTF
DNA: TGCGCCAGCAGCTTGGACTCCTCGGGGGCCAACGTCCTGACTTTC
J: TRBJ2-6
size: .
D: .
V: TRBV5-1

CDR3: CASSLGAGGSAFGEQFF
DNA: TGTGCCAGCAGCTTAGGAGCGGGAGGCTCCGCTTTTGGTGAGCAGTTCTTC
J: TRBJ2-1
size: .
D: TRBD2
V: TRBV11-2

CDR3: CATSDRGYGYTF
DNA: TGTGCCACCTCGGACAGGGGCTATGGCTACACCTTC
J: TRBJ1-2
size: .
D: TRBD1
V: TRBV19

CDR3: CATSRDRLGSYNEQFF
DNA: TGTGCCACCAGCAGAGATCGTTTGGGCTCCTACAATGAGCAGTTCTTC
J: TRBJ2-1
size: .
D: .
V: TRBV15

CDR3: CASTSPGTGYNEQFF
DNA: TGTGCCAGCACCTCCCCCGGGACAGGGTACAATGAGCAGTTCTTC
J: TRBJ2-1
size: .
D: TRBD1
V: TRBV5-4